Listed below are T cell receptor beta chains from one sample, sequenced in a study of OX40 agonist ivuxolimab in advanced cancers. TCRdb's copy holds only in-frame clones and misses some; the assay was immunoSEQ multiplex PCR. The repertoire holds 25,000 or so clones, with 88% as singletons. The sample here was CD4+ or CD8+ T cells sorted from blood, taken in a trial of the OX40 agonist ivuxolimab. The origin of the receptors is an adult with an advanced solid tumor such as melanoma, head and neck, liver or kidney cancer. Each CDR3 is given with its conserved first and last residue.

len: 14
v_gene: TRBV5-1
CDR3aa: CASTIQGSGNTIYF

len: 11
v_gene: TRBV28
CDR3aa: CASSQGTVGFF

len: 15
v_gene: TRBV5-1
CDR3aa: CASKRGLEGKNIQYF

len: 12
v_gene: TRBV9
CDR3aa: CASSVRGDTQYF

len: 15
v_gene: TRBV27
CDR3aa: CASSQRTAENEKLFF

len: 14
v_gene: TRBV7-3
CDR3aa: CASSLFSPDNEQFF

len: 15
v_gene: TRBV18
CDR3aa: CASSQNRDSYNEQFF

len: 13
v_gene: TRBV6-1
CDR3aa: CASYKNSGNTIYF

len: 16
v_gene: TRBV10-2
CDR3aa: CASSGLAGLNTDTQYF

len: 15
v_gene: TRBV6-5
CDR3aa: CASSSPGQGIEKLFF

len: 14
v_gene: TRBV5-4
CDR3aa: CASSPGQTNEKLFF

len: 15
v_gene: TRBV10-1
CDR3aa: CASTEEGHSKNIQYF

len: 14
v_gene: TRBV5-1
CDR3aa: CASSLEGNTGELFF

len: 15
v_gene: TRBV4-1
CDR3aa: CASSRGYGKANEQFF

len: 18
v_gene: TRBV21-1
CDR3aa: CASSLAGKGASTTDTQYF

len: 13
v_gene: TRBV29-1
CDR3aa: CSARTGSSYEQYF

len: 13
v_gene: TRBV4-2
CDR3aa: CASSQVNPGELFF

len: 14
v_gene: TRBV6-5
CDR3aa: CASSYSRSSGIQFF

len: 14
v_gene: TRBV9
CDR3aa: CASSVQHQGYEQYF

len: 17
v_gene: TRBV5-4
CDR3aa: CASSLPAGASSYNEQFF

len: 16
v_gene: TRBV5-1
CDR3aa: CASSLHSASSYNEQFF

len: 14
v_gene: TRBV10-3
CDR3aa: CAISDGSRADTQYF

len: 14
v_gene: TRBV6-5
CDR3aa: CASSYKDSTDTQYF

len: 14
v_gene: TRBV28
CDR3aa: CASSSGTLAKPQHF

len: 16
v_gene: TRBV5-1
CDR3aa: CASSLDTPGLFNEQFF

len: 17
v_gene: TRBV30
CDR3aa: CAWSAGGLAKNTGELFF

len: 12
v_gene: TRBV5-1
CDR3aa: CASSSGGYEQYF

len: 16
v_gene: TRBV2
CDR3aa: CASSYWRDTTYNEQFF

len: 15
v_gene: TRBV5-1
CDR3aa: CASSSTGTGSETQYF

len: 19
v_gene: TRBV19
CDR3aa: CASTQPGKTSRSLENTIYF

len: 16
v_gene: TRBV9
CDR3aa: CASSVVGSGSSDTQYF

len: 16
v_gene: TRBV25-1
CDR3aa: CASSEWRGQGAGGYTF

len: 15
v_gene: TRBV11-1
CDR3aa: CASSLWSAQPQPQHF

len: 15
v_gene: TRBV18
CDR3aa: CASSPRTGENTEAFF

len: 20
v_gene: TRBV29-1
CDR3aa: CSVGGLTSGSFRRYSDTQYF

len: 13
v_gene: TRBV25-1
CDR3aa: CASSELWGSEQYF

len: 15
v_gene: TRBV7-2
CDR3aa: CASSLPTGGDTEAFF

len: 13
v_gene: TRBV13
CDR3aa: CASSLKGNTEAFF

len: 15
v_gene: TRBV5-3
CDR3aa: CARSLLAGRTDTQYF

len: 14
v_gene: TRBV28
CDR3aa: CASSPPGVNTEAFF

len: 15
v_gene: TRBV7-2
CDR3aa: CASSLVIIVTGELFF

len: 13
v_gene: TRBV5-1
CDR3aa: CASSLDRGDTQYF

len: 13
v_gene: TRBV30
CDR3aa: CAWGGQQTGELFF

len: 16
v_gene: TRBV10-3
CDR3aa: CAINNLGGESYNEQFF

len: 16
v_gene: TRBV27
CDR3aa: CASSLHRTSDKNTQYF

len: 13
v_gene: TRBV19
CDR3aa: CASSRGGNEKLFF

len: 14
v_gene: TRBV6-5
CDR3aa: CASSYSTGYYGYTF

len: 13
v_gene: TRBV19
CDR3aa: CASSEGATYGYTF

len: 15
v_gene: TRBV10-3
CDR3aa: CAISESVQGSTGYTF

len: 14
v_gene: TRBV5-1
CDR3aa: CASSLASTDNEQFF

len: 14
v_gene: TRBV7-8
CDR3aa: CASSPGQEYNEQFF

len: 17
v_gene: TRBV9
CDR3aa: CASSVAPLAEGLDTQYF

len: 16
v_gene: TRBV6-5
CDR3aa: CASSFTPGSQESGYTF

len: 15
v_gene: TRBV19
CDR3aa: CASSMGPGQAYGYTF

len: 16
v_gene: TRBV4-3
CDR3aa: CASSQDAQPPGYGYTF

len: 16
v_gene: TRBV4-3
CDR3aa: CASSLAAGRLTDTQYF

len: 12
v_gene: TRBV30
CDR3aa: CACRFMGAEQYF